This T cell receptor beta chain was recorded in a study of tumor and adjacent non-tumor tissue in lung cancer. Study-wide points: Shorter survival was associated with higher TCR diversity in tumors. Top 100 clones took a larger repertoire share in normal lung. Compared with tumor, normal lung showed significantly lower TCR diversity.

Points on this clonotype: Its matching antigen is unknown. This may arise from a read error, as a much more abundant clone is one base away.

The template was RNA from unsorted bulk tissue. Newly diagnosed lung cancer patients had thoracic surgery in China, August–late 2014, without prior chemotherapy. Germline CDR1 DFQATT, CDR2 SNEGSKA (reference sequence). This CDR3 region has 16 residues. The V end lost 4 bases, the J end lost 5 bases, and 22 bases lay between the germline ends. TCRbeta libraries were built with three rounds of nested PCR, modified from ARM-PCR. MiXCR, run by TCRdb on the multiplex PCR reads, gives a single entry per CDR3 protein. Among roughly 200,000 distinct CDR3 sequences listed, 71% were seen once. The receptor's source is a man aged 55 to 69 with non-small cell lung cancer. The rearrangement joins TRBV20-1 to TRBJ2-3, with TRBD2 as a possible D gene (7 bases). The sample was lung tumor tissue. In DNA, the CDR3 is TGCAGTGCTATGCGACTAGGGGGGGGGCCGATAGATACGCAGTATTTT. Translating gives CSAMRLGGGPIDTQYF.